The 20 T cell receptor beta chains given below trace back to one sample, sequenced in a study of T cell repertoires in cytomegalovirus infection. These receptors lack a known antigen. TCRdb re-derived calls from the reads in MiXCR, one entry per CDR3 protein. The sample consists of 640,000 or so distinct CDR3 sequences, around a third of them appearing once. The specimen was cultured PBMCs, collected from culture after CMV antigen stimulation. The receptors were sampled from a human donor in good health (CMV status not recorded). Some clones in this sample may be carry-over from other donors' samples.

The V and J genes are TRBV6-5 and TRBJ2-7, with 7 bases matching TRBD1. Per germline, CDR1 MNHEY and CDR2 SVGAGI. The V and J ends lost 9 bases and 9 bases, in that order; junction bases with no gene match: 14. This CDR3 is built from 13 residues. CDR3 sequence reads: CARVGQVVRGQYF. In DNA form, the CDR3 reads TGTGCCAGGGTAGGACAGGTAGTCCGTGGGCAGTACTTC.

This clonotype showed up many times. This chain joins TRBV7-8 and TRBJ2-1; no reliable D call. Trimming cost V 4 bases and J 8 bases, with 9 bases left between them. CDR1 and CDR2 (germline): SGHVS, FQNEAQ. The CDR3 has 12 amino acids. Written as DNA, the CDR3 is TGTGCCAGCAGCTACTACGGAGATGAGCAGTTCTTC. Protein product: CASSYYGDEQFF.

This clonotype was recorded a few times. J is TRBJ2-5 and V is TRBV12-3 or TRBV12-4; D possibly matches TRBD1 or TRBD2 (5 bases each). The length of the CDR3 is 14 residues. Trimming took 6 bases from V and 4 from J, leaving 15 bases between them. CDR3 in amino acids: CASRKTDGGETQYF. The CDR3 DNA reads as TGTGCCAGCAGGAAGACAGACGGAGGAGAGACCCAGTACTTC.

The chain has TRBV2 and TRBJ2-3; 7 bases are a match to TRBD1. From germline, CDR1 is SNHLY and CDR2 FYNNEI. V trimming: 6 bases; J trimming: 2 bases; junction bases outside the gene matches: 11. The CDR3 is made up of 16 amino acids. CDR3: CASRAFDRAPTDTQYF. CDR3 nucleotides: TGTGCCAGCAGGGCCTTTGACAGGGCTCCCACAGATACGCAGTATTTT.

This clonotype was counted ten times or more. This sequence joins TRBV7-8 and TRBJ2-1, with TRBD2 matching over 8 bases. Trimming took 5 bases from V and 7 from J; bases not matched to a gene: 13. The CDR3 spans 16 residues. CDR1 and CDR2 (germline): SGHVS, FQNEAQ. The CDR3 DNA is TGTGCCAGCAGCCCTACCCTCGGGGGGGCCTGGAATGAGCAGTTCTTC. Amino acids: CASSPTLGGAWNEQFF.

Here the CDR3 DNA reads TGTGCCAGCAGCCCAAACAACCGCGGGGTAATCTATGGCTACACCTTC. This encodes CASSPNNRGVIYGYTF. The chain uses TRBV28 and TRBJ1-2; D gene unclear. This CDR3 region has 16 residues. CDR1 is MDHEN, CDR2 SYDVKM, per germline. Trimming cost V 6 bases and J 4 bases, with 21 bases left between them.

This clonotype was seen only a few times. The chain has TRBV6-6 and TRBJ2-5; TRBD1 aligns across 9 bases. V trimming: 7 bases; J trimming: 6 bases; junction bases outside the gene matches: 6. The CDR3 consists of 13 residues. The germline gives CDR1 MNHNY, CDR2 SVGAGI (reference sequence). This chain's CDR3 is CASMGQGVKTQYF. The CDR3 DNA reads as TGTGCCAGCATGGGACAGGGTGTAAAGACCCAGTACTTC.

This clonotype has just a few counts. The chain combines TRBV7-2 with TRBJ2-6; possibly TRBD1 for D (5 bases). CDR1 SGHTA and CDR2 FQGNSA come from the germline V gene. V lost 5 bases and J lost 0, with 8 bases in between. This CDR3 is 15 amino acids long. CDR3 DNA: TGTGCCAGCAGCGGGGCGCGCTCTGGGGCCAACGTCCTGACTTTC. Translated: CASSGARSGANVLTF.

This clonotype has a handful of counts. The chain uses TRBV4-2 and TRBJ2-1; no firm D call. The V gene's germline CDR1 is LGHNA and CDR2 YNFKEQ. V lost 0 bases to trimming and J lost 5 bases, with 5 bases between them. The CDR3 has 13 residues. CDR3 protein: CASSQDLNNEQFF. The CDR3 region has the DNA TGTGCCAGCAGCCAAGATCTGAACAATGAGCAGTTCTTC.

The DNA for the CDR3 is TGTGCCAGCTCACCACCAGCAGGACCACCCCTCCACTTT. Residues: CASSPPAGPPLHF. The genes are TRBV18 and TRBJ1-6, with D unresolved. The V end was cut by 0 bases, the J end by 11 bases, with 8 bases between. Looked up from germline, CDR1 is KGHSH and CDR2 is LQKENI. The CDR3 is 13 residues long.

This clonotype was recorded at least ten times. This rearrangement joins TRBV7-9 to TRBJ1-1, with TRBD1 matching 9 bases. V lost 2 bases to trimming and J lost 6 bases; unmatched junction nucleotides: 1. This CDR3 contains 13 residues. The V gene's germline CDR1 is SEHNR and CDR2 FQNEAQ (reference sequence). The CDR3 bases are TGTGCCAGCAGCTTAACAGGGGGCCCTGAAGCTTTCTTT. Its translation is CASSLTGGPEAFF.

There are a few counts of this clonotype. The CDR3 protein is CASSVRTATNEKLFF. The CDR3 DNA sequence: TGTGCCAGCAGCGTACGGACAGCAACTAATGAAAAACTGTTTTTT. The chain links TRBV11-2 to TRBJ1-4; D is perhaps TRBD1 (6 bases). Germline assignment: CDR1 SGHAT and CDR2 FQNNGV. V lost 5 bases and J 0 bases, leaving 10 bases between the germline ends. The CDR3 length is 15 residues. The full variable domain, completed using reference TRBV11-2 and TRBJ1-4, is EAGVAQSPRYKIIEKRQSVAFWCNPISGHATLYWYQQILGQGPKLLIQFQNNGVVDDSQLPKDRFSAERLKGVDSTLKIQPAKLEDSAVYLCASSVRTATNEKLFFGSGTQLSVL.

The rearrangement links TRBV20-1 to TRBJ2-5; TRBD2 matches at 11 bases. V shed 2 bases, J shed 5 bases, and the junction held 4 bases outside the gene matches. The CDR3 is 14 amino acids. Germline lookup yields CDR1 DFQATT and CDR2 SNEGSKA (reference sequence). The CDR3 sequence is CSARPTSGIETQYF. The CDR3 DNA reads TGCAGTGCTAGACCGACTAGCGGGATCGAGACCCAGTACTTC.

This clonotype was seen more than once but under ten times. The chain employs TRBV7-2 and TRBJ2-5, with D uncertain. This CDR3 spans 14 amino acids. Between the trimmed V and J ends, which lost 2 bases and 5 bases, there was a span of 12 bases. Germline lookup yields CDR1 SGHTA and CDR2 FQGNSA. In nucleotides, the CDR3 is TGTGCCAGCAGCTTATTCCCAGGTGGGGAGACCCAGTACTTC. It codes for CASSLFPGGETQYF.

Points on this clonotype: The germline gene is not matched at one end of the junction; a read error may be the cause. The CDR3 nucleotides read TGCGGTGCGAGACCCCCGAACTACAATGAGCAGTTCTTC. Protein sequence: CGARPPNYNEQFF. The rearrangement links TRBV28 to TRBJ2-1; no clear D gene. CDR1 MDHEN and CDR2 SYDVKM come from the germline V gene. The CDR3 sequence is 13 residues long. Full variable domain (rest looked up from reference TRBV28 and TRBJ2-1): DVKVTQSSRYLVKRTGEKVFLECVQDMDHENMFWYRQDPGLGLRLIYFSYDVKMKEKGDIPEGYSVSREKKERFSLILESASTNQTSMYLCGARPPNYNEQFFGPGTRLTVL.

This clonotype was seen only a few times. The rearrangement joins TRBV3-1 to TRBJ2-1; possible D gene TRBD2, 6 bases. Germline CDR1 LGHDT, CDR2 YNNKEL (reference sequence). The ends were cut back, 5 bases at V and 3 bases at J, with 14 bases in the middle. The CDR3 consists of 15 residues. Written as DNA, the CDR3 is TGTGCCAGCAGCAACCGGGACTTTTTCTACAATGAGCAGTTCTTC. It is translated as CASSNRDFFYNEQFF.

The chain is built from TRBV20-1 and TRBJ2-5; no clear D gene. V shed 0 bases and J shed 1 base, with 9 bases lying between them. Germline values: CDR1 DFQATT, CDR2 SNEGSKA (reference sequence). This CDR3 has 14 residues. The CDR3 DNA is TGCAGTGCTAGAGATCTGGCAGCCCAAGAGACCCAGTACTTC. Encoded protein: CSARDLAAQETQYF.

The rearrangement joins TRBV12-3 or TRBV12-4 to TRBJ2-1; 9 nucleotides line up with TRBD1. The CDR3 extends over 13 amino acids. J was trimmed by 6 bases and V by 8 bases; bases with no gene match: 5. CDR3 sequence (DNA): TGTGCCAGCTCCCAACAGGGGGCCAATGAGCAGTTCTTC. The encoded protein is CASSQQGANEQFF.

A few counts support this clonotype. The rearrangement links TRBV7-2 to TRBJ2-3, with a weak D call TRBD2 (5 bases). The germline V and J ends were trimmed by 1 base and 3 bases, with 14 bases remaining between them. From germline, CDR1 is SGHTA and CDR2 FQGNSA. The CDR3 runs 16 residues. CDR3: CASSLGNSVGTDTQYF. CDR3 bases: TGTGCCAGCAGCTTAGGAAATAGCGTGGGAACAGATACGCAGTATTTT. The complete variable domain, with remaining parts taken from reference TRBV7-2 and TRBJ2-3, reads GAGVSQSPSNKVTEKGKDVELRCDPISGHTALYWYRQSLGQGLEFLIYFQGNSAPDKSGLPSDRFSAERTGGSVSTLTIQRTQQEDSAVYLCASSLGNSVGTDTQYFGPGTRLTVL.

This clonotype was detected ten times or more. The chain has TRBV12-3 or TRBV12-4 and TRBJ2-5; possibly TRBD1 for D (6 bases). V was pared by 9 bases and J by 4 bases, with 18 bases between. CDR3 length equals 14 residues. CDR3 region: CASSPLTGGETQYF. CDR3 coding DNA: TGTGCCAGTAGTCCGTTGACAGGAGGAGAGACCCAGTACTTC.